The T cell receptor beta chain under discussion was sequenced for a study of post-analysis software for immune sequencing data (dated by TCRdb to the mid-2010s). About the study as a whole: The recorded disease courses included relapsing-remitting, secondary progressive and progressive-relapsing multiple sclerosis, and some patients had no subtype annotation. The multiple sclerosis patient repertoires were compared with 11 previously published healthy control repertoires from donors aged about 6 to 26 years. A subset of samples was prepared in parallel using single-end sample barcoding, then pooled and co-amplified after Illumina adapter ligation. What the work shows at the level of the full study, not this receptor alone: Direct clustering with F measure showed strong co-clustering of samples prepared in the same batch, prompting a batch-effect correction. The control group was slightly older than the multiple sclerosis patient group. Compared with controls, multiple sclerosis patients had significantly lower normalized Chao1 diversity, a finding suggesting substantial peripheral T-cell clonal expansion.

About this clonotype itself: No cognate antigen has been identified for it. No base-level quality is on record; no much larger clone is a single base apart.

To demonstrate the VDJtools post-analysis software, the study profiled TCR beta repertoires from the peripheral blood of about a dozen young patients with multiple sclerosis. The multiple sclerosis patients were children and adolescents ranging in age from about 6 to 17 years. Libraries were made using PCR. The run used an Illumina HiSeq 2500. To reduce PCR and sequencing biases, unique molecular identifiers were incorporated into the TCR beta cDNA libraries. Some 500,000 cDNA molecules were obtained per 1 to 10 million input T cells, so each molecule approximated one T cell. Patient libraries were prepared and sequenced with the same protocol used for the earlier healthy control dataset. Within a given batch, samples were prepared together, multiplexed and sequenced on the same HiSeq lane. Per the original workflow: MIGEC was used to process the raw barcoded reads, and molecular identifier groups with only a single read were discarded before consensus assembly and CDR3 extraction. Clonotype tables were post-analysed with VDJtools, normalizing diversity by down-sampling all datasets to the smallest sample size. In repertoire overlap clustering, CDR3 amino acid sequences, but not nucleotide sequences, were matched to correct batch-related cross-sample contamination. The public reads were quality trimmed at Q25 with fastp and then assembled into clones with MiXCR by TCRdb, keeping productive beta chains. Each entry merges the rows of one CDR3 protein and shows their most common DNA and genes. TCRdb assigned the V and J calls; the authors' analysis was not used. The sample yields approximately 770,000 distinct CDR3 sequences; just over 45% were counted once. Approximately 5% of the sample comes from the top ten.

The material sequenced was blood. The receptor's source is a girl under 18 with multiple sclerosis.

The nucleotides are TGCAGTGCTAGTGCCGGGACTAGACGTGCAGATACGCAGTATTTT. Translation gives CSASAGTRRADTQYF. The chain is encoded by TRBV20-1 joined to TRBJ2-3, and 8 bases in between align with TRBD2. The cysteine opens and the phenylalanine closes a CDR3 of 15 amino acids. Only CDR3 DNA is held: 45 bases, read in frame from base 1. At the junction V is shortened by 3 bases and J by 4 bases; bases outside the gene matches: 9. CDR1 is given as DFQATT and CDR2 as SNEGSKA, both from the germline V gene (reference sequence).